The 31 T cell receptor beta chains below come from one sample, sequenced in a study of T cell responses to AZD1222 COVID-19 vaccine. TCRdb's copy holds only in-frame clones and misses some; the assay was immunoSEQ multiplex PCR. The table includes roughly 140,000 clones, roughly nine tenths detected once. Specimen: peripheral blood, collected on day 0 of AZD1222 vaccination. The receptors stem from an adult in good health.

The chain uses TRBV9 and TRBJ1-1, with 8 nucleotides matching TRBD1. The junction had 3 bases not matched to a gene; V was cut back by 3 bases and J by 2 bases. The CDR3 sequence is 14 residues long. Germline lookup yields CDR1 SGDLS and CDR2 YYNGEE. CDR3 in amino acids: CASSAGQDNTEAFF. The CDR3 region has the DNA TGTGCCAGCAGCGCGGGACAGGACAACACTGAAGCTTTCTTT.

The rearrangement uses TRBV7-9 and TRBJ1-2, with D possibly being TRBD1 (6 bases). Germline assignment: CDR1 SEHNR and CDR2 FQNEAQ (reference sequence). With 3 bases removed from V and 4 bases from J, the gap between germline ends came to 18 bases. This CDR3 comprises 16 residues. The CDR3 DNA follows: TGTGCCAGCAGCTTCGGTCCAGGGGAAGGAGCCTATGGCTACACCTTC. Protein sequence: CASSFGPGEGAYGYTF.

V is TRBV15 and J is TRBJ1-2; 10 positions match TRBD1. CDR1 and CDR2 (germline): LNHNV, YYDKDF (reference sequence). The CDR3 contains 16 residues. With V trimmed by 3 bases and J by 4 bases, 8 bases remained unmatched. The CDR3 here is CATSRAPGQGSYGYTF. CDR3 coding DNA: TGTGCCACCAGCAGGGCTCCGGGACAGGGGTCCTATGGCTACACCTTC.

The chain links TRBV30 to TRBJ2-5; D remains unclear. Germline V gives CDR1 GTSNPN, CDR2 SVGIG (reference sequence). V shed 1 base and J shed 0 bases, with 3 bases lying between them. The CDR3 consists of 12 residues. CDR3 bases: TGTGCCTGGAGTGCATACCAAGAGACCCAGTACTTC. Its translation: CAWSAYQETQYF.

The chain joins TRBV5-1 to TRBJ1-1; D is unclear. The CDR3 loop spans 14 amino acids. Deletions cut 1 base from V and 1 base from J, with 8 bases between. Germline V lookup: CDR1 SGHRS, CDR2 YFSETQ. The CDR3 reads CASSLRRGNTEAFF. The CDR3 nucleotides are TGCGCCAGCAGCTTGCGGCGCGGGAACACTGAAGCTTTCTTT.

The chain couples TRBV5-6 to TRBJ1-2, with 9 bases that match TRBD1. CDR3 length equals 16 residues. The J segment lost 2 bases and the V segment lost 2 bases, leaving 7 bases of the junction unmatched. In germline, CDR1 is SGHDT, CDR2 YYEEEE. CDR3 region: CASSFRDRVPNYGYTF. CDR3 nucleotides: TGTGCCAGCAGCTTCCGGGACAGGGTTCCCAACTATGGCTACACCTTC.

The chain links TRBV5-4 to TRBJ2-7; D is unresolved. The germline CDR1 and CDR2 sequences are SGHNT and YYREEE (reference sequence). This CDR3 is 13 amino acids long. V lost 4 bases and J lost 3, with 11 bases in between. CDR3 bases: TGTGCCAGCAGCGCAGCTAGGGACTACGAGCAGTACTTC. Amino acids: CASSAARDYEQYF.

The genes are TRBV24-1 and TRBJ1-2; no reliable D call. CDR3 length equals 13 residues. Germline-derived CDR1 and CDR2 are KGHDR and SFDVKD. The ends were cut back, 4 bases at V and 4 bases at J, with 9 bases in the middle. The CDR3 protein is CATSEQTSYGYTF. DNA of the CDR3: TGTGCCACCAGTGAACAGACCAGCTATGGCTACACCTTC.

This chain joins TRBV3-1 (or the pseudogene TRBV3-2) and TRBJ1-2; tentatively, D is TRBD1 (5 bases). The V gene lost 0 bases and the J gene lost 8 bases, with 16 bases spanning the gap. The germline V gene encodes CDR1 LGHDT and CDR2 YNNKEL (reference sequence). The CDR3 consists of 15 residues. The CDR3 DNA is TGTGCCAGCAGCCAAGACGGGGGAAGACATCGGGGCTACACCTTC. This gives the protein CASSQDGGRHRGYTF.

The CDR3 DNA follows: TGTGCCAGCAGTCTCGACAACTTCAATGAGCAGTTCTTC. This gives the protein CASSLDNFNEQFF. The chain combines TRBV6-5 with TRBJ2-1; D remains unclear. Germline values: CDR1 MNHEY, CDR2 SVGAGI. The CDR3 is made up of 13 amino acids. Trimming removed 5 bases from V and 6 bases from J, with 11 bases in between.

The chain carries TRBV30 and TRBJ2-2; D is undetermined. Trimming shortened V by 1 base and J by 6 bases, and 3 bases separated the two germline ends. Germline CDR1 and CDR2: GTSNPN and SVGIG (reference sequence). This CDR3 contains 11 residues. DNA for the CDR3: TGTGCCTGGAGTGGAGCCGGGGAGCTGTTTTTT. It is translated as CAWSGAGELFF.

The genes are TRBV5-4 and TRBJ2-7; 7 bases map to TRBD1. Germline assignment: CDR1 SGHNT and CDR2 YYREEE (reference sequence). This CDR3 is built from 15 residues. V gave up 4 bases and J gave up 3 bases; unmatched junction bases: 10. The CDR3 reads CASSPQDRSYYEQYF. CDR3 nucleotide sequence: TGTGCCAGCAGCCCCCAGGACAGGTCATACTACGAGCAGTACTTC.

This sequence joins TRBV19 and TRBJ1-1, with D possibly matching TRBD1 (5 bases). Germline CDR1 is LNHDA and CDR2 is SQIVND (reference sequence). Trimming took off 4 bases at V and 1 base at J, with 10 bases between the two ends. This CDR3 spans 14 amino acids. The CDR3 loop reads CASSSPGRNTEAFF. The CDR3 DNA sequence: TGTGCCAGTAGTAGCCCGGGACGGAACACTGAAGCTTTCTTT.

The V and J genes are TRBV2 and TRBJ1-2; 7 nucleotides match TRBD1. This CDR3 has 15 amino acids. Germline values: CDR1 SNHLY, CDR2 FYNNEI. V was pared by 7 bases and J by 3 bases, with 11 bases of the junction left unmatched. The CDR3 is CASNRKGQSDYGYTF. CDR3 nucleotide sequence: TGTGCCAGCAATCGAAAGGGACAGTCAGACTATGGCTACACCTTC.

DNA for the CDR3: TGTGCCACCGGCAGGGTGAACACTGAAGCTTTCTTT. Translation gives CATGRVNTEAFF. The rearrangement links TRBV27 to TRBJ1-1; tentatively, D is TRBD1 (5 bases). The length of the CDR3 is 12 residues. Trimming left V 10 bases short and J 0 bases short, with 9 bases between. CDR1 is MNHEY and CDR2 is SMNVEV in the germline V gene (reference sequence).

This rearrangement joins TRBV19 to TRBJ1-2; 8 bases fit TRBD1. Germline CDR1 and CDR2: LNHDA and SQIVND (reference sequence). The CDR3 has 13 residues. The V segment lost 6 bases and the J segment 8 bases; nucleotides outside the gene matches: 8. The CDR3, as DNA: TGTGCCAGTAGAGGGCAGGGGGCTAAGGGCTACACCTTC. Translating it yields CASRGQGAKGYTF.

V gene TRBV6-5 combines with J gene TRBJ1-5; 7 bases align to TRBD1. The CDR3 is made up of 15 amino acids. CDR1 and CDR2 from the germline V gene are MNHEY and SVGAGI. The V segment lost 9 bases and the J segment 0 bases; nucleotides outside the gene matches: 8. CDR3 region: CASGQAVYSNQPQHF. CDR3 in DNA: TGTGCCAGTGGACAGGCCGTTTATAGCAATCAGCCCCAGCATTTT.

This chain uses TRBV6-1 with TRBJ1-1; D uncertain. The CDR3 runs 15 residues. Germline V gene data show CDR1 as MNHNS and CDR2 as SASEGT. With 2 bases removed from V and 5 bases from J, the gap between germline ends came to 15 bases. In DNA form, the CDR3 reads TGTGCCAGCAGTGAAAGGACGTGGGTTGGTACTGAAGCTTTCTTT. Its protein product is CASSERTWVGTEAFF.

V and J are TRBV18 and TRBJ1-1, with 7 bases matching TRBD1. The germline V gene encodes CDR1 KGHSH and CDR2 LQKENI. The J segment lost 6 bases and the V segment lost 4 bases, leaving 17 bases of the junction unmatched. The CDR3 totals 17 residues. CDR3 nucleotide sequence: TGTGCCAGCTCACGCTCTCAACCCAGGGGACAGACTCCTGAAGCTTTCTTT. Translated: CASSRSQPRGQTPEAFF.

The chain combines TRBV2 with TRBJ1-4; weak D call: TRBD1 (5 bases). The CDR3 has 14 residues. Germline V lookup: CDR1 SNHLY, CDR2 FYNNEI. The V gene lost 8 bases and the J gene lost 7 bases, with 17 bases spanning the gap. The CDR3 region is CASQWNGGGEKLFF. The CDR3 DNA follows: TGTGCCAGCCAATGGAACGGGGGAGGTGAAAAACTGTTTTTT.

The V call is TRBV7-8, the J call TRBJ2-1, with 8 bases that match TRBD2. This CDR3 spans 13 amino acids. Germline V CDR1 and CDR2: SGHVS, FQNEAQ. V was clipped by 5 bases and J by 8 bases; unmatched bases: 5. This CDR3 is CASSPRGAYEQFF. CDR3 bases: TGTGCCAGCAGCCCGCGGGGGGCTTATGAGCAGTTCTTC. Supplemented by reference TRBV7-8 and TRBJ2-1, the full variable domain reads GAGVSQSPRYKVAKRGQDVALRCDPISGHVSLFWYQQALGQGPEFLTYFQNEAQLDKSGLPSDRFFAERPEGSVSTLKIQRTQQEDSAVYLCASSPRGAYEQFFGPGTRLTVL.

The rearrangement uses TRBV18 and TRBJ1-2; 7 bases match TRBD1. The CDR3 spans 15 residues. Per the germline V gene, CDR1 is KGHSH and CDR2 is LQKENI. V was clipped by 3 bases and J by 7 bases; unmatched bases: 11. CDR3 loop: CASSPSGEGALGYTF. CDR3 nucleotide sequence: TGTGCCAGCTCACCGTCTGGGGAGGGGGCTCTTGGCTACACCTTC.

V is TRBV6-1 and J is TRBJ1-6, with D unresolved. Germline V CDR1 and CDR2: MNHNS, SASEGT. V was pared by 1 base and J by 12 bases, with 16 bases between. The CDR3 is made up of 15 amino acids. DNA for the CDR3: TGTGCCAGCAGTGAAGTAGTTACGGGGTCGGGACCCCTCCACTTT. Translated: CASSEVVTGSGPLHF.

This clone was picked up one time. CDR3 in DNA: TGTGCCAGCAGCTTCGATGGCGGCGGGGAGCTGTTTTTT. It translates to CASSFDGGGELFF. The chain couples TRBV7-8 to TRBJ2-2; no definite D call. The V gene lost 3 bases and the J gene lost 7 bases, with 9 bases spanning the gap. Germline-derived CDR1 and CDR2 are SGHVS and FQNEAQ. This CDR3 spans 13 amino acids.

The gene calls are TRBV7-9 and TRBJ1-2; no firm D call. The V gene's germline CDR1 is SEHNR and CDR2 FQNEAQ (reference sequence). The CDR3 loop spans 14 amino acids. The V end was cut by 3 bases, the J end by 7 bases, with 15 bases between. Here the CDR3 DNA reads TGTGCCAGCAGCTTGGGAAACATAACGCTTGGCTACACCTTC. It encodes CASSLGNITLGYTF.

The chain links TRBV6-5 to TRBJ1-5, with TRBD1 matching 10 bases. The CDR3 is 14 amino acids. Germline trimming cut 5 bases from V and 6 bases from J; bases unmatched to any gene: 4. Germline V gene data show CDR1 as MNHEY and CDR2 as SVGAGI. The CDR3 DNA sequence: TGTGCCAGCAGTCCCGGGACAGGGGCTCAGCCCCAGCATTTT. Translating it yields CASSPGTGAQPQHF.

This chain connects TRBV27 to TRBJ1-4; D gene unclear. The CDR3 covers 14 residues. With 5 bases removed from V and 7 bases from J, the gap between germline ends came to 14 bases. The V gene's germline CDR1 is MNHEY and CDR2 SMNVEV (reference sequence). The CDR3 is CASSQFQVSEKLFF. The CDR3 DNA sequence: TGTGCCAGCAGTCAATTTCAAGTCAGTGAAAAACTGTTTTTT.

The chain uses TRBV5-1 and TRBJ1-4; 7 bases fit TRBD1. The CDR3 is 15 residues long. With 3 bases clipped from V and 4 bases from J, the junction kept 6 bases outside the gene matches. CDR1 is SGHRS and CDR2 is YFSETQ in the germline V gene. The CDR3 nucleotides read TGCGCCAGCAGCTCAACAGGGGCGGTTAATGAAAAACTGTTTTTT. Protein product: CASSSTGAVNEKLFF.

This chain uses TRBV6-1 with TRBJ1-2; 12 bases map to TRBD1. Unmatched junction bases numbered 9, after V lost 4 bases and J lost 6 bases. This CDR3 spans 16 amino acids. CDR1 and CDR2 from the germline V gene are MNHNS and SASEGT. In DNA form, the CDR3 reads TGTGCCAGCAGTGCAGCAGGGACAGGGGGCGACAATGGCTACACCTTC. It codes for CASSAAGTGGDNGYTF.

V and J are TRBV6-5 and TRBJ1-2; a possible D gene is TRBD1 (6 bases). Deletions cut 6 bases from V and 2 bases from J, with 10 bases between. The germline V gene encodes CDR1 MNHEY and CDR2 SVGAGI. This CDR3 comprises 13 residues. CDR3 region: CASRDTGNYGYTF. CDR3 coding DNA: TGTGCCAGCAGGGATACAGGGAACTATGGCTACACCTTC.

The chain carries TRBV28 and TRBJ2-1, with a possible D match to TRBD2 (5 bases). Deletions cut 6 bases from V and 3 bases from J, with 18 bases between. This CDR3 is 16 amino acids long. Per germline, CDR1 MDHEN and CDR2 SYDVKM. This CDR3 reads CASRPPLARRYNEQFF. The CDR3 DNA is TGTGCCAGCAGACCTCCCCTAGCCCGTCGCTACAATGAGCAGTTCTTC.